This TCR beta chain was sequenced for a study of OX40 agonist ivuxolimab in advanced cancers. On the study more broadly: A mean age of about 59 years, range roughly 20 to 80, was recorded, and under 85% were male. Overall study findings and caveats: The antigens recognized by the expanded peripheral T cells, that is their antigen specificity, were not determined. CD4+ and CD8+ blood T cells expanded clonally by week 6 at 0.1 to 3.0 mg/kg. The study found that CD8+ T cells averaged more expanded clones than CD4+.

Only in-frame clones appear in the TCRdb table, and some are missing; sequencing was by immunoSEQ multiplex PCR. The top ten clones hold 11% of a sample with 30,000 or so clones, roughly 85% of them seen once. A word on this clone: Its matching antigen is unknown.

This CDR3 is 17 amino acids long. The ends were cut back, 0 bases at V and 0 bases at J, with 15 bases in the middle. CDR1 SGHDT and CDR2 YYEEEE come from the germline V gene. The starting material was CD4+ or CD8+ T cells sorted from blood, obtained in a trial of the OX40 agonist ivuxolimab. The sequence derives from an adult with an advanced solid tumor such as melanoma, head and neck, liver or kidney cancer. This chain joins TRBV5-6 and TRBJ1-1; no firm D call. CDR3 protein: CASSLDMGVIMNTEAFF. CDR3 in DNA: TGTGCCAGCAGCTTGGACATGGGTGTAATCATGAACACTGAAGCTTTCTTT.